A single sample is the source of the 24 T cell receptor beta chains below, sequenced in a study of blood T cell repertoires in COVID-19. The data were produced by immunoSEQ multiplex PCR, yet TCRdb's version contains in-frame clones alone and is incomplete. The sample contains over 130,000 clones, 65% to 85% of which appear only once. The sequencing sample was made of peripheral blood. The receptors stem from a human donor in a cohort sampled during active COVID-19.

The V and J genes are TRBV27 and TRBJ2-7; 7 nucleotides line up with TRBD1. CDR1 is MNHEY, CDR2 SMNVEV, per germline (reference sequence). The CDR3 covers 13 residues. V lost 5 bases to trimming and J lost 6 bases; unmatched junction nucleotides: 7. The CDR3 DNA is TGTGCCAGCAGTCCGTACCGGGACAGCGAGCAGTACTTC. Translation gives CASSPYRDSEQYF.

This chain links TRBV10-2 with TRBJ2-6, with a tentative D call TRBD1 (5 bases). Trimming stripped 7 bases from V and 4 bases from J, with 14 bases between. Germline CDR1 and CDR2: WSHSY and SAAADI. CDR3 length equals 15 residues. CDR3 sequence: CASTPIQGGANVLTF. The CDR3 bases are TGCGCCAGCACGCCCATCCAGGGAGGGGCCAACGTCCTGACTTTC.

J is TRBJ2-7 and V is TRBV5-1; D is undetermined. V was cut by 2 bases and J by 3 bases, with 9 bases left in between. The germline V gene has CDR1 SGHRS and CDR2 YFSETQ. This CDR3 is built from 13 residues. Here the CDR3 reads CASSLAPNYEQYF. The CDR3 DNA is TGCGCCAGCAGCTTAGCACCAAACTACGAGCAGTACTTC.

This clone was recorded a few times. This chain joins TRBV7-9 and TRBJ1-1; D not resolved. Germline loops: CDR1 SEHNR, CDR2 FQNEAQ (reference sequence). There are 12 residues in the CDR3. With 5 bases removed from V and 3 bases from J, the gap between germline ends came to 7 bases. The DNA for the CDR3 is TGTGCCAGCAGCCCGGCGGACACTGAAGCTTTCTTT. Translating gives CASSPADTEAFF.

The chain uses TRBV6-6 and TRBJ2-7; 13 bases agree with TRBD2. The CDR3 runs 15 residues. Germline CDR1 MNHNY, CDR2 SVGAGI (reference sequence). V lost 7 bases to trimming and J lost 3 bases; unmatched junction nucleotides: 6. The DNA of the CDR3 is TGTGCCAGCAAGGAGGGACTAGCGGGATACTACGAGCAGTACTTC. Protein sequence: CASKEGLAGYYEQYF.

The gene calls are TRBV7-3 and TRBJ2-7; 16 bases are shared with TRBD2. J gave up 5 bases and V 0 bases, and 7 bases lay outside the gene matches. Germline assignment: CDR1 SGHTA and CDR2 FQGTGA. The CDR3 is 18 residues long. CDR3 in DNA: TGTGCCAGCAGCTTAACGGGACTAGCGGGGGGGCCGATCCACGAGCAGTACTTC. As protein: CASSLTGLAGGPIHEQYF.

The chain joins TRBV7-2 to TRBJ2-3, with D uncertain. The V end lost 5 bases, the J end lost 5 bases, and 5 bases lay between the germline ends. This CDR3 comprises 11 residues. Per the germline V gene, CDR1 is SGHTA and CDR2 is FQGNSA. This CDR3 is CASSQLDTQYF. Written as DNA, the CDR3 is TGTGCCAGCAGCCAATTAGATACGCAGTATTTT. Drawing the rest from reference TRBV7-2 and TRBJ2-3, the complete variable domain is GAGVSQSPSNKVTEKGKDVELRCDPISGHTALYWYRQSLGQGLEFLIYFQGNSAPDKSGLPSDRFSAERTGGSVSTLTIQRTQQEDSAVYLCASSQLDTQYFGPGTRLTVL.

CDR3 amino acids: CASSLRTGSYNEQFF. The CDR3 coding sequence is TGTGCCAGCAGCTTGAGGACAGGGTCCTACAATGAGCAGTTCTTC. This rearrangement joins TRBV11-3 to TRBJ2-1, with 8 bases lining up with TRBD1. The CDR3 is 15 amino acids. The germline CDR1 and CDR2 sequences are SGHNT and YENEEA. The V segment lost 3 bases and the J segment 1 base; nucleotides outside the gene matches: 2.

CDR3 in amino acids: CASSFGMKNQPQHF. The DNA for the CDR3 is TGTGCCAGCAGTTTCGGGATGAAAAATCAGCCCCAGCATTTT. The chain links TRBV11-2 to TRBJ1-5; D gene ambiguous. V shed 6 bases and J shed 4 bases, with 13 bases lying between them. CDR1 is SGHAT and CDR2 is FQNNGV in the germline V gene. This CDR3 region has 14 residues.

The rearrangement uses TRBV18 and TRBJ2-5; 12 positions agree with TRBD1. The length of the CDR3 is 15 residues. The junction had 6 bases not matched to a gene; V was cut back by 5 bases and J by 5 bases. Germline V lookup: CDR1 KGHSH, CDR2 LQKENI. Here the CDR3 reads CASSSGTGGRETQYF. Here the CDR3 DNA reads TGTGCCAGCTCATCAGGGACAGGGGGCCGTGAGACCCAGTACTTC.

The chain links TRBV19 to TRBJ1-5, with D hard to call. The germline CDR1 and CDR2 sequences are LNHDA and SQIVND (reference sequence). CDR3 length: 15 residues. Between the trimmed V and J ends, which lost 4 bases and 1 base, there was a span of 11 bases. DNA of the CDR3: TGTGCCAGTAGTAGGGAGAGCTTAAGCAATCAGCCCCAGCATTTT. Its translation is CASSRESLSNQPQHF.

The V gene is TRBV5-4, the J gene TRBJ2-6; D gene ambiguous. This CDR3 region has 15 residues. Looked up from germline, CDR1 is SGHNT and CDR2 is YYREEE (reference sequence). Trimming removed 1 base at V and 0 bases at J, with 5 bases between. Here the CDR3 reads CASSLYISGANVLTF. CDR3 in DNA: TGTGCCAGCAGCTTGTATATCTCTGGGGCCAACGTCCTGACTTTC.

The J gene is TRBJ1-5, the V gene TRBV9; 7 bases agree with TRBD1. This CDR3 contains 15 residues. Germline V lookup: CDR1 SGDLS, CDR2 YYNGEE. V gave up 0 bases and J gave up 2 bases; unmatched junction bases: 2. The CDR3 sequence is CASSVGGTGNQPQHF. The CDR3 DNA is TGTGCCAGCAGCGTAGGAGGGACAGGCAATCAGCCCCAGCATTTT.

The chain combines TRBV7-6 with TRBJ1-2, with 8 bases aligning to TRBD1. Germline CDR1 SGHVS, CDR2 FNYEAQ. J was trimmed by 4 bases and V by 4 bases; bases with no gene match: 5. The CDR3 has 14 residues. The CDR3 reads CASSSGGEAYGYTF. DNA for the CDR3: TGTGCCAGCAGCTCAGGGGGCGAGGCCTATGGCTACACCTTC.

This clone was observed a handful of times. V is TRBV11-2 and J is TRBJ1-5, with D tentatively TRBD1 (5 bases). This CDR3 comprises 16 residues. CDR1 is SGHAT, CDR2 FQNNGV, per germline. V was cut by 1 base and J by 0 bases, with 10 bases left in between. The CDR3 here is CASSLGAGFSNQPQHF. The CDR3 DNA reads TGTGCCAGCAGCTTAGGGGCAGGGTTTAGCAATCAGCCCCAGCATTTT. Supplemented by reference TRBV11-2 and TRBJ1-5, the full variable domain reads EAGVAQSPRYKIIEKRQSVAFWCNPISGHATLYWYQQILGQGPKLLIQFQNNGVVDDSQLPKDRFSAERLKGVDSTLKIQPAKLEDSAVYLCASSLGAGFSNQPQHFGDGTRLSIL.

The V and J genes are TRBV3-1 (or the pseudogene TRBV3-2) and TRBJ1-1; D gene uncertain. CDR3 length: 13 amino acids. V lost 5 bases, J lost 11 bases, and 18 bases lay in between. In germline, CDR1 is LGHDT, CDR2 YNNKEL (reference sequence). The CDR3 nucleotides are TGTGCCAGCAGCGAAGCTTGGGGAGATAGGGCTTTCTTT. Encoded protein: CASSEAWGDRAFF.

The gene calls are TRBV19 and TRBJ2-1; 7 bases agree with TRBD1. The germline V gene has CDR1 LNHDA and CDR2 SQIVND (reference sequence). J was trimmed by 2 bases and V by 5 bases; bases with no gene match: 6. There are 15 residues in the CDR3. CDR3 in DNA: TGTGCCAGTAGTGCCCGACAGGGTACCTACAATGAGCAGTTCTTC. It is translated as CASSARQGTYNEQFF.

The V gene is TRBV18, the J gene TRBJ2-7; D not certain. This CDR3 spans 14 amino acids. Germline CDR1 reads KGHSH; CDR2 reads LQKENI. Trimming removed 3 bases at V and 2 bases at J, with 11 bases between. For the CDR3, the DNA is TGTGCCAGCTCACCCCCAGAGGCCCCCTACGAGCAGTACTTC. The encoded protein is CASSPPEAPYEQYF.

The V and J genes are TRBV27 and TRBJ1-5; TRBD1 matches at 8 bases. Trimming removed 4 bases from V and 0 bases from J; junction bases left unmatched: 5. The CDR3 spans 16 residues. Germline assignment: CDR1 MNHEY and CDR2 SMNVEV (reference sequence). In DNA form, the CDR3 reads TGTGCCAGCAGTTGGACAGGGTCCCCTAGCAATCAGCCCCAGCATTTT. Translation gives CASSWTGSPSNQPQHF.

This chain joins TRBV20-1 and TRBJ2-2; either TRBD1 or TRBD2 may fit D (6 bases each). The germline V and J ends were trimmed by 3 bases and 5 bases, with 13 bases remaining between them. This CDR3 has 14 residues. Germline CDR1 and CDR2: DFQATT and SNEGSKA (reference sequence). The CDR3 nucleotides read TGCAGTGCTAGTGGGGGGCGCCGGACCGGGGAGCTGTTTTTT. Protein product: CSASGGRRTGELFF.

This clone was observed a single time. DNA of the CDR3: TGTGCCAGCAGTTTCCGGGACAGAGGGGCCTACAATGAGCAGTTCTTC. Amino acids: CASSFRDRGAYNEQFF. The chain employs TRBV6-5 and TRBJ2-1; TRBD1 aligns across 7 bases. The CDR3 spans 16 residues. The V gene's germline CDR1 is MNHEY and CDR2 SVGAGI. Trimming at V came to 4 bases and at J to 2 bases, leaving 8 bases not matched to a gene.

This rearrangement joins TRBV3-1 (or the pseudogene TRBV3-2) to TRBJ2-1; D unclear. The CDR3 is 15 residues long. Trimming stripped 0 bases from V and 6 bases from J, with 12 bases between. CDR1 LGHDT and CDR2 YNNKEL come from the germline V gene (reference sequence). This chain's CDR3 is CASSQDLARSNEQFF. The CDR3 nucleotides are TGTGCCAGCAGCCAAGATCTGGCTAGATCCAATGAGCAGTTCTTC.

The gene calls are TRBV7-9 and TRBJ1-5, with 9 bases aligning to TRBD1. V lost 3 bases, J lost 6 bases, and 9 bases stayed unmatched. In germline, CDR1 is SEHNR, CDR2 FQNEAQ (reference sequence). This CDR3 is 16 amino acids long. The DNA of the CDR3 is TGTGCCAGCAGCTTCTCGGGACAGGGCAAAAGTCAGCCCCAGCATTTT. Amino acid sequence: CASSFSGQGKSQPQHF.

The rearrangement joins TRBV19 to TRBJ2-7; 7 nucleotides line up with TRBD1. The trim removed 6 bases at V and 2 bases at J, leaving 1 base unmatched. The germline V gene has CDR1 LNHDA and CDR2 SQIVND (reference sequence). This CDR3 has 12 residues. The CDR3 DNA reads as TGTGCCAGTAGAGGGACAGCCTACGAGCAGTACTTC. Protein sequence: CASRGTAYEQYF.